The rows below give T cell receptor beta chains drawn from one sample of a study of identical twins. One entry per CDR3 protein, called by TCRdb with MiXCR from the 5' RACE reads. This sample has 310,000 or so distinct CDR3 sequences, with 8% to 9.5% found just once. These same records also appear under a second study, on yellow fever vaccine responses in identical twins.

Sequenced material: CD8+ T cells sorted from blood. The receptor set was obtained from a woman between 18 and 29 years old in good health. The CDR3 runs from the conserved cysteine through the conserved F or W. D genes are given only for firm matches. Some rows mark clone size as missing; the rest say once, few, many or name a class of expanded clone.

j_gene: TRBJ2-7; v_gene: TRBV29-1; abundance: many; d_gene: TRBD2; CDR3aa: CSVGAAGGPYEQYF; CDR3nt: TGCAGCGTTGGCGCGGCGGGAGGACCCTACGAGCAGTACTTC
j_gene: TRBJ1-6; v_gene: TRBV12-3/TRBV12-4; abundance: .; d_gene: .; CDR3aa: CASSLLAGAFDNSPLHF; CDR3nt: TGTGCCAGCAGTCTACTCGCAGGGGCTTTCGATAATTCACCCCTCCACTTT
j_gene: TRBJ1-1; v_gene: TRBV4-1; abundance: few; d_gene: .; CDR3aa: CASSLRGGTEAFF; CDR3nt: TGCGCCAGCAGCCTCAGGGGAGGTACTGAAGCTTTCTTT
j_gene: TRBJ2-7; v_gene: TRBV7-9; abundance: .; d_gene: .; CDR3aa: CASSLDGDGYEQYF; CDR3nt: TGTGCCAGCAGCCTGGACGGGGATGGCTACGAGCAGTACTTC
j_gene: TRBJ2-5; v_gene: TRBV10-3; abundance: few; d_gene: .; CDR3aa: CAISEGQGRETQYF; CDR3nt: TGTGCCATCAGTGAGGGGCAGGGGAGAGAGACCCAGTACTTC
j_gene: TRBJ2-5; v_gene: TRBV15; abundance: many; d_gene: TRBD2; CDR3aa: CATSRPGTIQETQYF; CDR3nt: TGTGCCACCAGCAGACCAGGGACTATTCAAGAGACCCAGTACTTC
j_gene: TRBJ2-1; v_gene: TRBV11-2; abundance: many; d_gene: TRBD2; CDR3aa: CASSLVDGRFSYNEQFF; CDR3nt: TGTGCCAGCAGCTTAGTAGACGGGAGGTTCTCCTACAATGAGCAGTTCTTC
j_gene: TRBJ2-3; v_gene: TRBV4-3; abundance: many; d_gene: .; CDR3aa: CASSQGSRDYTDTQYF; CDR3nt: TGCGCCAGCAGCCAAGGTAGCAGGGATTACACAGATACGCAGTATTTT
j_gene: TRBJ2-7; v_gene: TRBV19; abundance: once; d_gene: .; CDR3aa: CASSIDGRGPWEQYF; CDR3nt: TGTGCCAGTAGTATAGACGGCAGGGGTCCATGGGAGCAGTACTTC
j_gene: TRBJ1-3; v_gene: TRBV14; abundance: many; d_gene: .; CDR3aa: CASSLPGNTIYF; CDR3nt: TGTGCCAGCAGCCTTCCCGGAAACACCATATATTTT
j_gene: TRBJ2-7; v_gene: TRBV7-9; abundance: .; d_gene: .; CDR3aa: CASSLGSTNPYEQYF; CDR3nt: TGTGCCAGCAGCTTGGGCTCAACAAACCCCTACGAGCAGTACTTC
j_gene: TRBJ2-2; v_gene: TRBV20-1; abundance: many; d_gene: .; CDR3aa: CSASDRLGVGGELFF; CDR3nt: TGCAGTGCTAGCGACAGGCTTGGGGTCGGCGGGGAGCTGTTTTTT
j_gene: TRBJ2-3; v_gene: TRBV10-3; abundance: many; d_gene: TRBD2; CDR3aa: CAISDPTSARTDTQYF; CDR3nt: TGTGCCATCAGTGACCCGACTAGCGCTCGCACAGATACGCAGTATTTT
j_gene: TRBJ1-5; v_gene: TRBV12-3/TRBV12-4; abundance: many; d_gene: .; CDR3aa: CASSLRIANQPQHF; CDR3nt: TGTGCCAGCAGTTTAAGGATAGCCAATCAGCCCCAGCATTTT